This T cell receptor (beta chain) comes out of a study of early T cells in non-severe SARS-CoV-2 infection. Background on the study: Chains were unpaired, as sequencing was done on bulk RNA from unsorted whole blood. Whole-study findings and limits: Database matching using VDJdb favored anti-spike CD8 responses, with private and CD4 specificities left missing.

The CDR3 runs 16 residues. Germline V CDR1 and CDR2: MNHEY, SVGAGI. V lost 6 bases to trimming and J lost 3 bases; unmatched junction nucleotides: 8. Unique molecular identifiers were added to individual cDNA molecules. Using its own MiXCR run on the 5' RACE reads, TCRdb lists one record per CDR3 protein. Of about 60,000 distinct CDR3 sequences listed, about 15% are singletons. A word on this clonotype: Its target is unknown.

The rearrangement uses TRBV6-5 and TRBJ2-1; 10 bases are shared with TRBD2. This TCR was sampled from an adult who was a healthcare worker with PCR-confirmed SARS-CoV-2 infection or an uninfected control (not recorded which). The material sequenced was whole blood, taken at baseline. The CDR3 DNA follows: TGTGCCAGCAGCCCCGATTTAGCGGGGGGCTACAATGAGCAGTTCTTC. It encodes CASSPDLAGGYNEQFF.